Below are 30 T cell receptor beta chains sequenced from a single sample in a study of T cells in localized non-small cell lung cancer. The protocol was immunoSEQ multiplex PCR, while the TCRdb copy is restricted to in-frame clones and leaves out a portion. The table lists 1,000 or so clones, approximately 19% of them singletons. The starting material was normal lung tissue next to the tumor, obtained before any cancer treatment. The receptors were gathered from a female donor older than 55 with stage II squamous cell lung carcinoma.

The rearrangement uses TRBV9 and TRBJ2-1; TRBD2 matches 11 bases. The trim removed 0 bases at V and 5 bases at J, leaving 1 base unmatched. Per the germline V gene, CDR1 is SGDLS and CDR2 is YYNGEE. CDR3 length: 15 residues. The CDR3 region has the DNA TGTGCCAGCAGCGTAGGTAGCGGGGGGGACAATGAGCAGTTCTTC. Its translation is CASSVGSGGDNEQFF.

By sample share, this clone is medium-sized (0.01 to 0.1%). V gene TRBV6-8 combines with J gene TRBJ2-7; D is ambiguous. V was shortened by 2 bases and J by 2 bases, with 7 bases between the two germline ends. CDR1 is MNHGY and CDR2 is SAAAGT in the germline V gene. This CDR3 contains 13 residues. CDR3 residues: CASSYLETYEQYF. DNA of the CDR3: TGTGCCAGCAGTTACCTCGAAACCTACGAGCAGTACTTC.

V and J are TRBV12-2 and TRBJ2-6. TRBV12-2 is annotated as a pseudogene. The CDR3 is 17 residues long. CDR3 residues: CASRNPATQSRANVLTF. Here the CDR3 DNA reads TGTGCAAGTCGCAACCCGGCCACACAAAGTCGGGCCAACGTCCTGACTTTC.

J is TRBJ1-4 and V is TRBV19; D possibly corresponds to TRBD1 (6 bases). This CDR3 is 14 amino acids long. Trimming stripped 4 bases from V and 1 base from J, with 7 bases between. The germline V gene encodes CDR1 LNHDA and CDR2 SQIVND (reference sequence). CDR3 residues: CASSTGETNEKLFF. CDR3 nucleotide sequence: TGTGCCAGTAGTACAGGGGAAACTAATGAAAAACTGTTTTTT.

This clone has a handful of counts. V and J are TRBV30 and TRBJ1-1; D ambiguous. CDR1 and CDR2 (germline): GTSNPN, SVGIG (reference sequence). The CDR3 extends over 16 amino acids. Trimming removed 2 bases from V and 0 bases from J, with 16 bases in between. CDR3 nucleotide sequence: TGTGCCTGGAGTCCTCAATTGGGCAGGATGAACACTGAAGCTTTCTTT. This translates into CAWSPQLGRMNTEAFF.

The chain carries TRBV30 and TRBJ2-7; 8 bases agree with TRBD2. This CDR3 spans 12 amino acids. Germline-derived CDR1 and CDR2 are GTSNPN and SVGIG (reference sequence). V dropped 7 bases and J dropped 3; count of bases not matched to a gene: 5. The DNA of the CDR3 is TGTGCCTCCACCAGCGGGAGCTACGAGCAGTACTTC. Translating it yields CASTSGSYEQYF.

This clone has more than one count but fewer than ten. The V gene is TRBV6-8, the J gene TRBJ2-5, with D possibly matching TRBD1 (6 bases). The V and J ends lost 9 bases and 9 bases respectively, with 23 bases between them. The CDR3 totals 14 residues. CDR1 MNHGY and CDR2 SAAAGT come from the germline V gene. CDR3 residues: CASGDTLGKGAQYF. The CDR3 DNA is TGTGCCAGTGGGGATACGCTCGGGAAGGGGGCCCAGTACTTC.

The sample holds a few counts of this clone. The CDR3 spells CAWSVRGAPNYGYTF. In DNA, the CDR3 is TGTGCCTGGAGTGTACGGGGGGCCCCTAACTATGGCTACACCTTC. The rearrangement uses TRBV30 and TRBJ1-2; a possible D gene is TRBD1 (6 bases). V gave up 0 bases and J gave up 0 bases, with 11 bases separating them. CDR1 is GTSNPN and CDR2 is SVGIG in the germline V gene (reference sequence). There are 15 residues in the CDR3.

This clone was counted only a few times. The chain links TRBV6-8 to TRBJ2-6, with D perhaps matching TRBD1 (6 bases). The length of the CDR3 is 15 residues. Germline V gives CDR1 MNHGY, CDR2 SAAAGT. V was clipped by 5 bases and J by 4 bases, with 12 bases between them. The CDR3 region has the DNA TGTGCCAGCAGTCAAACAGGGTCGGGGGCCAACGTCCTGACTTTC. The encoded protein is CASSQTGSGANVLTF.

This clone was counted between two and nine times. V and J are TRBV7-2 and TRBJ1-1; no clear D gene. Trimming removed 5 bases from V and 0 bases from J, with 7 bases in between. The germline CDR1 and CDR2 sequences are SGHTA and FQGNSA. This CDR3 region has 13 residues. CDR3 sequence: CASSLQVNTEAFF. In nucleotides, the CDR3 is TGTGCCAGCAGCCTCCAGGTGAACACTGAAGCTTTCTTT.

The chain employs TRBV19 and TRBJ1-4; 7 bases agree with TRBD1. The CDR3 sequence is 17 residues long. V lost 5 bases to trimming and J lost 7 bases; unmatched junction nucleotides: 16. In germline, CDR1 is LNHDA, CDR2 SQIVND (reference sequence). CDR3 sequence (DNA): TGTGCCAGTAGTGTCCCCGACAGGGTCCTTTTTGGTGAAAAACTGTTTTTT. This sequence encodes CASSVPDRVLFGEKLFF.

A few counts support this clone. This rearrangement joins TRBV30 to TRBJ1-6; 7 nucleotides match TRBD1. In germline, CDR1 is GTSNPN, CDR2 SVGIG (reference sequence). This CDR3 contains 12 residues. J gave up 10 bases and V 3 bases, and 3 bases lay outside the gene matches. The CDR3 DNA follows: TGTGCCTGGAGCAAACAGGGGTCACCCCTCCACTTT. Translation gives CAWSKQGSPLHF.

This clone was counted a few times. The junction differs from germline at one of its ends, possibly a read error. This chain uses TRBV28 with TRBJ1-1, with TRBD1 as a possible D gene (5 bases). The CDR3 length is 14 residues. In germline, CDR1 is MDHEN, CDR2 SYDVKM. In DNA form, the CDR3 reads TGTGCCGGCAGGGCGGGGTATAGGAACACTGAAGCTTTCTTT. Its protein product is CAGRAGYRNTEAFF. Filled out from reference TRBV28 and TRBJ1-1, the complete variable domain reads DVKVTQSSRYLVKRTGEKVFLECVQDMDHENMFWYRQDPGLGLRLIYFSYDVKMKEKGDIPEGYSVSREKKERFSLILESASTNQTSMYLCAGRAGYRNTEAFFGQGTRLTVV.

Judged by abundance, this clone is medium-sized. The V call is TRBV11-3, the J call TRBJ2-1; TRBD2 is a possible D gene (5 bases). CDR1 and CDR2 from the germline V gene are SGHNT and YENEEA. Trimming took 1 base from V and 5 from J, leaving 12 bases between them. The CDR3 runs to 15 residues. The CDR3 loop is CASSLGTEENNEQFF. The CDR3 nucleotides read TGTGCCAGCAGCTTAGGGACGGAGGAAAACAATGAGCAGTTCTTC.

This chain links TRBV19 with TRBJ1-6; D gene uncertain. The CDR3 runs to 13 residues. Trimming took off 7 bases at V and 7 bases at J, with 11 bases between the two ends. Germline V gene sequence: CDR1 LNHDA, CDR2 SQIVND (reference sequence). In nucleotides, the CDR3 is TGTGCCAGTAAAGGGTTGTTGAATTCACCCCTCCACTTT. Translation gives CASKGLLNSPLHF.

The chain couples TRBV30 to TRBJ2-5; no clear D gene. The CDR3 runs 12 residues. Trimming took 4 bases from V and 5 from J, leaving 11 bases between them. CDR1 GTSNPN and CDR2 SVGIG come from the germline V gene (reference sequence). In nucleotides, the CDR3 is TGTGCCTGGACTGTAGTCAGTGAGACCCAGTACTTC. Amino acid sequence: CAWTVVSETQYF.

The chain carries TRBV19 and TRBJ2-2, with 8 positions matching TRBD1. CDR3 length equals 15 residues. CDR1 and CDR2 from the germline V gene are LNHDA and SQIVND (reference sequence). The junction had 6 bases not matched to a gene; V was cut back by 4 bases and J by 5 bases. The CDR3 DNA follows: TGTGCCAGTAGTAGTGGAACAGGGGGGACCGGGGAGCTGTTTTTT. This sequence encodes CASSSGTGGTGELFF.

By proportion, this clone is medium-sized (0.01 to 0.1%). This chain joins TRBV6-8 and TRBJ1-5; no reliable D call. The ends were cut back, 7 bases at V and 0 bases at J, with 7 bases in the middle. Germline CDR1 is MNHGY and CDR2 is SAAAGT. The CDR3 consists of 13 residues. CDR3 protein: CASNGDSNQPQHF. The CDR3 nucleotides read TGTGCCAGCAATGGAGATAGCAATCAGCCCCAGCATTTT.

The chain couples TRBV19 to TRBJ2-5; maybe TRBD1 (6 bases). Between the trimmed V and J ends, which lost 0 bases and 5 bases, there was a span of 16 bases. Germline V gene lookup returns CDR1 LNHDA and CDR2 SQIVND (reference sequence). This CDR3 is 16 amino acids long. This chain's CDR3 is CASSIDGGASGETQYF. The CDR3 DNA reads TGTGCCAGTAGTATAGATGGGGGCGCGTCGGGCGAGACCCAGTACTTC.

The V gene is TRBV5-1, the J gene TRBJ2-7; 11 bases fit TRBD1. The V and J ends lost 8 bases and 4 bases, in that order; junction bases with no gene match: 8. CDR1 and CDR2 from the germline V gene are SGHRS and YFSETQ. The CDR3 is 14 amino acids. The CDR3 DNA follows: TGCGCCAGTATGCCGGGACAGGGGGAATACGAGCAGTACTTC. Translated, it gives CASMPGQGEYEQYF. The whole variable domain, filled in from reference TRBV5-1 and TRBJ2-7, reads KAGVTQTPRYLIKTRGQQVTLSCSPISGHRSVSWYQQTPGQGLQFLFEYFSETQRNKGNFPGRFSGRQFSNSRSEMNVSTLELGDSALYLCASMPGQGEYEQYFGPGTRLTVT.

The CDR3 reads CASSLNGGPNEKLFF. CDR3 nucleotide sequence: TGTGCCAGCAGCTTAAACGGGGGGCCTAATGAAAAACTGTTTTTT. The chain joins TRBV11-3 to TRBJ1-4; maybe TRBD1 (6 bases). Germline V lookup: CDR1 SGHNT, CDR2 YENEEA. CDR3 size: 15 residues. Trimming removed 2 bases from V and 3 bases from J, with 10 bases in between.

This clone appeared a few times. The CDR3 sequence: CASSSGQGTTGELFF. The CDR3 region has the DNA TGTGCCAGCAGCTCAGGACAGGGGACCACCGGGGAGCTGTTTTTT. The J gene is TRBJ2-2, the V gene TRBV11-3; 9 nucleotides agree with TRBD1. This CDR3 spans 15 amino acids. Germline loops: CDR1 SGHNT, CDR2 YENEEA. The V segment lost 4 bases and the J segment 4 bases; nucleotides outside the gene matches: 4.

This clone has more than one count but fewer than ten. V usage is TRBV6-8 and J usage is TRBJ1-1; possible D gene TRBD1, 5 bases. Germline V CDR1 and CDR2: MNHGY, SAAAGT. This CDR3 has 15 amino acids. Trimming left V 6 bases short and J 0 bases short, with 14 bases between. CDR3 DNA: TGTGCCAGCAGCCTGGCGGGGGACCTGAACACTGAAGCTTTCTTT. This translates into CASSLAGDLNTEAFF.

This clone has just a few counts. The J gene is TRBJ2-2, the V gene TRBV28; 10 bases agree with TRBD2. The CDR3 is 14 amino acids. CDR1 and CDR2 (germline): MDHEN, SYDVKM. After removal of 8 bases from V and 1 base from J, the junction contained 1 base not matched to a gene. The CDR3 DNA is TGTGCCAGCTTAGCGGGAGGGAACACCGGGGAGCTGTTTTTT. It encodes CASLAGGNTGELFF.

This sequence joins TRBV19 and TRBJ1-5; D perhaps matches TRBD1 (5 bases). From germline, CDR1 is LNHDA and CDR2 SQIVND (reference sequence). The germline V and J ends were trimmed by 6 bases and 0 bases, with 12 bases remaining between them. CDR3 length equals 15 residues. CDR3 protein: CASSPFGGSNQPQHF. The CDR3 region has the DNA TGTGCCAGTAGCCCGTTTGGGGGTAGCAATCAGCCCCAGCATTTT.

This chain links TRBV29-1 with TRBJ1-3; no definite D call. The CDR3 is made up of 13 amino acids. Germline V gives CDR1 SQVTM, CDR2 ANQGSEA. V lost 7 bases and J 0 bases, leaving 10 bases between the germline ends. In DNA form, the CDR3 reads TGCAGCGGCCAACAGAGCTCTGGAAACACCATATATTTT. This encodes CSGQQSSGNTIYF.

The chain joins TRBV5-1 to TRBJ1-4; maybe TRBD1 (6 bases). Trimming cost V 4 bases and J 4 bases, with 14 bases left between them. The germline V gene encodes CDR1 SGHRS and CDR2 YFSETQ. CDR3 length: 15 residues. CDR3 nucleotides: TGCGCCAGCAGCGACGCACAGGGCGGTAATGAAAAACTGTTTTTT. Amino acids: CASSDAQGGNEKLFF.

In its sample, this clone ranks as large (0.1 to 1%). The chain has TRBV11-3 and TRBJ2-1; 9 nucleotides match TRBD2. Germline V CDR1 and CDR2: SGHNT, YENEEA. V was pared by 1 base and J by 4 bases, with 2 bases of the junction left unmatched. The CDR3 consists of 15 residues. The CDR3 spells CASSLGLAEYNEQFF. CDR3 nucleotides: TGTGCCAGCAGCTTAGGACTAGCGGAATACAATGAGCAGTTCTTC.

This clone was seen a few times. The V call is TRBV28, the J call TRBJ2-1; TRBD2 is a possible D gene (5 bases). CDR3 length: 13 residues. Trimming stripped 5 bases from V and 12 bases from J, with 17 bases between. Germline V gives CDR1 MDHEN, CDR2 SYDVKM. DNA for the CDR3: TGTGCCAGCAGTACAGAGAGGGCCTCGGGGCAGTTCTTC. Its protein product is CASSTERASGQFF.

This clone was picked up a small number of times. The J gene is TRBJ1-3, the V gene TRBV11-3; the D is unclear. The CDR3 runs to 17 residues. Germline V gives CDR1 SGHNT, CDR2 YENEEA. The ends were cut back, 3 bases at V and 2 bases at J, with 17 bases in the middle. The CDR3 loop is CASSFWGKGSAGNTIYF. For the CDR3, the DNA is TGTGCCAGCAGCTTTTGGGGTAAAGGGAGCGCTGGAAACACCATATATTTT.